This T cell receptor beta chain is from a study of cytomegalovirus exposure and HLA in healthy donors. Study background: The early release's HLA-typed donors yielded 65 million to 85 million unique TCRs. Study findings and constraints: The study labeled under 200 TCR beta chains cytomegalovirus-associated. Using a false discovery rate of 0.05, a later analysis showed that around 16,000 TCR beta sequences were associated with HLA alleles. Later genetic work tied a missense DCLRE1C variant to beta-chain V and J trimming.

Regarding this clone: What it binds is not known.

The PCR had 60 Vbeta and 13 Jbeta primers. The data were produced by immunoSEQ multiplex PCR, yet TCRdb's version contains in-frame clones alone and is incomplete. This sample yields 170,000 or so clones, of which around four fifths are seen a single time; about 1.5% belongs to the top ten. This CDR3 has 14 amino acids. V lost 5 bases, J lost 5 bases, and 16 bases lay in between. CDR1 is LNHDA and CDR2 is SQIVND in the germline V gene (reference sequence). The V and J genes are TRBV19 and TRBJ2-7, with a possible D match to TRBD1 (5 bases). The sequenced material came from PBMCs. The clonotype comes from a woman aged 25 to 39 in good health and CMV-seropositive. The CDR3 sequence is CASSSVRVSHEQYF. DNA of the CDR3: TGTGCCAGTAGTTCGGTCAGGGTTTCCCACGAGCAGTACTTC.